The text below deals with one T cell receptor beta chain. Its matching antigen is unknown. Primers: 60 Vbeta forward and 13 Jbeta reverse. The protocol was immunoSEQ multiplex PCR, while the TCRdb copy is restricted to in-frame clones and leaves out a portion. The sample yields 55,000 to 80,000 clones, over 60% seen once. This sample is drawn from a study of cytomegalovirus exposure and HLA in healthy donors. Study results and caveats: The authors later found HLA-associated TCR beta chains more clonally expanded than equally common others.

The CDR3 is 13 residues long. CDR1 is LNHDA, CDR2 SQIVND, per germline (reference sequence). V lost 3 bases, J lost 5 bases, and 9 bases lay in between. The TCR was taken from a man between 45 and 60 years old in good health and CMV-seropositive. Sequencing used PBMCs. The rearrangement uses TRBV19 and TRBJ2-3; D is unclear. The CDR3 sequence is CASSIRLGDTQYF. The CDR3 DNA reads TGTGCCAGTAGTATTCGACTTGGAGATACGCAGTATTTT.